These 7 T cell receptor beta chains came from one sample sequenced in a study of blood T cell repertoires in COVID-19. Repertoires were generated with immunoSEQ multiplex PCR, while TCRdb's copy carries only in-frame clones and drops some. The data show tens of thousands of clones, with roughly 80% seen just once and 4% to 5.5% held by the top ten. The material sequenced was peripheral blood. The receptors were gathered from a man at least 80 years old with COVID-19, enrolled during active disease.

For the CDR3, the DNA is TGTGCCAGCAGTGAAAATGGCCTGAAGCAGCCCCAGCATTTT. Amino acids: CASSENGLKQPQHF. The V call is TRBV2, the J call TRBJ1-5; D gene uncertain. CDR1 and CDR2 (germline): SNHLY, FYNNEI. V was clipped by 2 bases and J by 7 bases, with 12 bases between them. The CDR3 covers 14 residues.

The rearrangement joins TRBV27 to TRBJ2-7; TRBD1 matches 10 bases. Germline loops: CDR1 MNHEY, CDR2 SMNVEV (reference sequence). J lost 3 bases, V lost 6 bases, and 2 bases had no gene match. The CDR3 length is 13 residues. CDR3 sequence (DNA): TGTGCCAGCAGACGGACAGGGGGCTACGAGCAGTACTTC. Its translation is CASRRTGGYEQYF.

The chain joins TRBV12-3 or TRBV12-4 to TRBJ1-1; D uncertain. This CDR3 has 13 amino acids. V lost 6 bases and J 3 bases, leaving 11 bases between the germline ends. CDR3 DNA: TGTGCCAGCAGAGCACAGATTTACACTGAAGCTTTCTTT. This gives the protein CASRAQIYTEAFF.

The chain's CDR3 is CASRGSGRGYEQYF. CDR3 in DNA: TGTGCCAGCAGGGGTAGCGGGAGAGGTTACGAGCAGTACTTC. The chain employs TRBV27 and TRBJ2-7, with TRBD2 matching 9 bases. CDR3 length: 14 amino acids. V shed 6 bases and J 4 bases; nucleotides not matched to a gene: 7. Germline V CDR1 and CDR2: MNHEY, SMNVEV (reference sequence).

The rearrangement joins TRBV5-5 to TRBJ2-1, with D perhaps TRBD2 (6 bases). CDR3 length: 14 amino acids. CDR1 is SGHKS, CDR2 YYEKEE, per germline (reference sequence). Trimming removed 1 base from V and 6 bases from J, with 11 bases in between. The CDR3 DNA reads TGTGCCAGCAGCTTGTACAAGGAGGGCAATGAGCAGTTCTTC. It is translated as CASSLYKEGNEQFF.

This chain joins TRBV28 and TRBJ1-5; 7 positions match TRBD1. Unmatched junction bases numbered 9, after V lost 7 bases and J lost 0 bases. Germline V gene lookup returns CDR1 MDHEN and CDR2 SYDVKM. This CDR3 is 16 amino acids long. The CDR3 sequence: CASTRDSSTSNQPQHF. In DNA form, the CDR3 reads TGTGCCAGCACCCGGGACAGTAGTACTAGCAATCAGCCCCAGCATTTT.

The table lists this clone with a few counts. The CDR3 DNA reads as TGTGCCAGCAGCGACGACACCGGAAACACCATATATTTT. Translating it yields CASSDDTGNTIYF. The chain couples TRBV9 to TRBJ1-3; D uncertain. Germline V gives CDR1 SGDLS, CDR2 YYNGEE. V was cut by 3 bases and J by 4 bases, with 8 bases left in between. The CDR3 length is 13 residues.